The 18 T cell receptor beta chains listed next were all sequenced from one sample in a study of T cells of healthy individuals. Each CDR3 protein gets one entry after TCRdb re-called the 5' RACE reads with MiXCR. The data show approximately 100,000 distinct CDR3 sequences, roughly a sixth seen once. These TCRs come from a human donor in good health.

This clonotype was seen many times. The J gene is TRBJ1-5, the V gene TRBV19; 8 positions agree with TRBD1. CDR1 is LNHDA and CDR2 is SQIVND in the germline V gene (reference sequence). This CDR3 is 14 amino acids long. The J segment lost 4 bases and the V segment lost 4 bases, leaving 3 bases of the junction unmatched. CDR3 in DNA: TGTGCCAGTAGTAAGGGACAGGATAATCAGCCCCAGCATTTT. Its translation: CASSKGQDNQPQHF.

The chain has TRBV7-6 and TRBJ2-3; possible D gene TRBD2, 6 bases. Germline values: CDR1 SGHVS, CDR2 FNYEAQ. The CDR3 sequence is 16 residues long. V lost 4 bases and J 3 bases, leaving 17 bases between the germline ends. The CDR3 nucleotides read TGTGCCAGCAGCTCCCTACCTACGGAGGGTACAGATACGCAGTATTTT. Translation: CASSSLPTEGTDTQYF.

This clonotype was recorded at least ten times. Germline and junction disagree at one end, which may indicate a read error. The chain combines TRBV20-1 with TRBJ1-5; 7 positions match TRBD1. CDR1 DFQATT and CDR2 SNEGSKA come from the germline V gene (reference sequence). The CDR3 runs 15 residues. CDR3: CSGRQGFYSNQPQHF. The DNA of the CDR3 is TGCAGTGGTAGACAGGGTTTCTATAGCAATCAGCCCCAGCATTTT.

This clonotype was found a few times. The rearrangement joins TRBV4-3 to TRBJ2-1; 7 nucleotides align to TRBD1. Germline lookup yields CDR1 LGHNA and CDR2 YSLEER. There are 17 residues in the CDR3. The trim removed 1 base at V and 5 bases at J, leaving 11 bases unmatched. The CDR3 protein is CASSQVGFETGNNEQFF. The CDR3 bases are TGCGCCAGCAGCCAAGTGGGGTTTGAGACAGGGAACAATGAGCAGTTCTTC.

This chain connects TRBV10-3 to TRBJ2-5; tentatively, D is TRBD1 (7 bases). CDR3 length equals 11 residues. Between the trimmed V and J ends, which lost 10 bases and 3 bases, there was a span of 9 bases. Germline V CDR1 and CDR2: ENHRY, SYGVKD. CDR3: CASGTEETQYF. DNA of the CDR3: TGTGCCAGCGGGACAGAAGAGACCCAGTACTTC.

This clonotype showed up just a few times. The chain couples TRBV6-6 to TRBJ1-5; tentatively, D is TRBD1 (5 bases). This CDR3 region has 14 residues. V lost 2 bases, J lost 4 bases, and 9 bases lay in between. Germline CDR1 is MNHNY and CDR2 is SVGAGI (reference sequence). The CDR3 DNA sequence: TGTGCCAGCAGTTACGAGGACATTAATCAGCCCCAGCATTTT. Protein product: CASSYEDINQPQHF.

This clonotype was found many times. This sequence joins TRBV29-1 and TRBJ1-4, with a possible D match to TRBD1 (6 bases). V was shortened by 0 bases and J by 8 bases, with 10 bases between the two germline ends. Germline V gives CDR1 SQVTM, CDR2 ANQGSEA. This CDR3 spans 13 amino acids. CDR3 nucleotides: TGCAGCGTTGAAGAAGGAACAGGGGAAAAACTGTTTTTT. It is translated as CSVEEGTGEKLFF.

This clonotype was detected ten times or more. The chain combines TRBV6-2 or TRBV6-3 with TRBJ2-7; 7 bases map to TRBD2. V was clipped by 11 bases and J by 0 bases; unmatched bases: 13. Looked up from germline, CDR1 is MNHEY and CDR2 is SVGEGT. The CDR3 is 15 residues long. This CDR3 is CASRASGISSYEQYF. The CDR3 DNA reads as TGTGCCTCTCGGGCTAGCGGAATCAGCTCCTACGAGCAGTACTTC.

The genes are TRBV2 and TRBJ2-1, with D unclear. The V end was cut by 4 bases, the J end by 8 bases, with 12 bases between. The CDR3 runs 13 residues. Germline V gene sequence: CDR1 SNHLY, CDR2 FYNNEI. This CDR3 is CASSGVRTDEQFF. In DNA, the CDR3 is TGTGCCAGCAGTGGGGTTCGTACGGATGAGCAGTTCTTC. Full variable domain (remainder filled in from reference TRBV2 and TRBJ2-1): EPEVTQTPSHQVTQMGQEVILRCVPISNHLYFYWYRQILGQKVEFLVSFYNNEISEKSEIFDDQFSVERPDGSNFTLKIRSTKLEDSAMYFCASSGVRTDEQFFGPGTRLTVL.

This rearrangement joins TRBV7-3 to TRBJ2-7, with 10 bases matching TRBD1. CDR3 size: 15 residues. Unmatched junction bases numbered 6, after V lost 5 bases and J lost 2 bases. Looked up from germline, CDR1 is SGHTA and CDR2 is FQGTGA. The CDR3 region is CASSVDGTGAYEQYF. CDR3 nucleotides: TGTGCCAGCAGCGTAGACGGGACAGGGGCCTACGAGCAGTACTTC.

The chain employs TRBV7-6 and TRBJ1-5; D not resolved. V was shortened by 1 base and J by 3 bases, with 7 bases between the two germline ends. Germline values: CDR1 SGHVS, CDR2 FNYEAQ. This CDR3 comprises 14 residues. CDR3 nucleotide sequence: TGTGCCAGCAGCTTAGGGGCCCTCAATCAGCCCCAGCATTTT. Protein sequence: CASSLGALNQPQHF.

This clonotype occurred a few times. The gene calls are TRBV28 and TRBJ1-4; weak D call: TRBD1 (5 bases). This CDR3 has 14 residues. V lost 6 bases and J 7 bases, leaving 15 bases between the germline ends. Germline CDR1 is MDHEN and CDR2 is SYDVKM. As DNA, the CDR3 is TGTGCCAGCAGGGGGGGGGGTGAGGCTGAAAAACTGTTTTTT. Encoded protein: CASRGGGEAEKLFF.

The rearrangement links TRBV14 to TRBJ2-4; 13 bases are a match to TRBD2. J was trimmed by 0 bases and V by 5 bases; bases with no gene match: 7. This CDR3 spans 18 amino acids. Germline V CDR1 and CDR2: SGHDN, FVKESK. CDR3 in DNA: TGTGCCAGCAGCGTTACTAGCGGGAGGGTATCAGCCAAAAACATTCAGTACTTC. Amino acid sequence: CASSVTSGRVSAKNIQYF.

CDR3 coding DNA: TGTGCCAGCCACTTAGCGGGGGAAGCCTACAATGAGCAGTTCTTC. This gives the protein CASHLAGEAYNEQFF. This chain connects TRBV6-2 or TRBV6-3 to TRBJ2-1; 9 bases fit TRBD2. The CDR3 is 15 amino acids. From germline, CDR1 is MNHEY and CDR2 SVGEGT. J gave up 2 bases and V 8 bases, and 7 bases lay outside the gene matches.

V gene TRBV29-1 combines with J gene TRBJ1-1; D is uncertain. The V end was cut by 4 bases, the J end by 0 bases, with 9 bases between. CDR1 is SQVTM and CDR2 is ANQGSEA in the germline V gene. The CDR3 length is 13 residues. The CDR3 nucleotides read TGCAGCGTTGGGCAGATCATGAACACTGAAGCTTTCTTT. Protein product: CSVGQIMNTEAFF.

Note on this clonotype: This may come from a read error, since a much larger clone is one base off. The rearrangement links TRBV15 to TRBJ2-2; D tentatively reads TRBD1 or TRBD2 (6 bases each). Germline loops: CDR1 LNHNV, CDR2 YYDKDF (reference sequence). The CDR3 has 16 residues. Here the CDR3 DNA reads TGTGCCCCGGAACAGGGAGTACCAGCGGGCACCGGGGAGCTGCTTTTT. This codes for CAPEQGVPAGTGELLF.

V gene TRBV20-1 combines with J gene TRBJ2-2; a weak D match, TRBD1 (7 bases). The CDR3 length is 15 residues. Trimming stripped 0 bases from V and 6 bases from J, with 14 bases between. CDR1 and CDR2 from the germline V gene are DFQATT and SNEGSKA (reference sequence). Written as DNA, the CDR3 is TGCAGTGCTAGAGAGTATGACAGGGAGGCCGGGGAGCTGTTTTTT. Amino acid sequence: CSAREYDREAGELFF.

For the CDR3, the DNA is TGTGCCAGCACTGACAGTCAAAACCATTATAATTCACCCCTCCACTTT. Encoded protein: CASTDSQNHYNSPLHF. The V call is TRBV6-5, the J call TRBJ1-6; D is possibly TRBD1 (5 bases). The CDR3 spans 16 residues. Trimming shortened V by 7 bases and J by 4 bases, and 17 bases separated the two germline ends. Germline lookup yields CDR1 MNHEY and CDR2 SVGAGI.